This entry is about one TCR beta chain. This entry comes from a study of T cell changes during pregnancy in multiple sclerosis. Produced via immunoSEQ multiplex PCR; TCRdb's table is partial and in-frame only. This repertoire shows 40,000 to 50,000 clones, 92% found once; its top ten account for 0.37%. Germline CDR1 LNHNV, CDR2 YYDKDF (reference sequence). V lost 0 bases and J lost 3, with 11 bases in between. The CDR3 has 15 amino acids. The sequence was obtained from a female donor in good health, enrolled as a control in a pregnancy study. The material sequenced was CD4+ T cells from peripheral blood mononuclear cells, taken in the second trimester of pregnancy. This sequence joins TRBV15 and TRBJ2-5, with TRBD1 as a possible D gene (5 bases). The CDR3 reads CATSRDLGEEETQYF. The CDR3 bases are TGTGCCACCAGCAGAGATCTAGGGGAAGAAGAGACCCAGTACTTC.